One sample yielded the 27 T cell receptor beta chains listed below, sequenced in a study of cytomegalovirus exposure and HLA in healthy donors. PCR amplification relied on 60 Vbeta primers (plus 13 Jbeta primers). Here immunoSEQ multiplex PCR was the method, and the copy in TCRdb shows in-frame clones only, minus some. The sample records roughly 100,000 clones, around two thirds being singletons. Sequencing used PBMCs. The receptors come from a man aged 30 to 45 in good health and CMV-seropositive.

V and J are TRBV7-9 and TRBJ1-1; D not resolved. CDR3 length equals 14 residues. Germline CDR1 SEHNR, CDR2 FQNEAQ (reference sequence). Deletions cut 5 bases from V and 3 bases from J, with 13 bases between. For the CDR3, the DNA is TGTGCCAGCAGCCCAGTAGCAGACGACACTGAAGCTTTCTTT. Amino acid sequence: CASSPVADDTEAFF.

The rearrangement uses TRBV5-1 and TRBJ2-5, with 7 bases aligning to TRBD2. The CDR3 sequence is 14 residues long. Looked up from germline, CDR1 is SGHRS and CDR2 is YFSETQ. J lost 1 base, V lost 4 bases, and 4 bases had no gene match. The CDR3 coding sequence is TGCGCCAGCAGCCCCGGGAGGTCCCAAGAGACCCAGTACTTC. This sequence encodes CASSPGRSQETQYF.

The chain recombines TRBV6-6 with TRBJ1-4; 7 nucleotides match TRBD1. Trimming cost V 7 bases and J 5 bases; bases outside gene matches: 1. Germline assignment: CDR1 MNHNY and CDR2 SVGAGI (reference sequence). CDR3 length: 12 amino acids. CDR3 in amino acids: CASKTGNEKLFF. CDR3 bases: TGTGCCAGCAAGACAGGGAATGAAAAACTGTTTTTT.

V and J are TRBV30 and TRBJ2-3; tentatively, D is TRBD2 (7 bases). Per the germline V gene, CDR1 is GTSNPN and CDR2 is SVGIG (reference sequence). Deletions cut 3 bases from V and 4 bases from J, with 11 bases between. This CDR3 comprises 13 residues. The CDR3 protein is CAWRRGGPDTQYF. The CDR3 DNA reads as TGTGCCTGGAGAAGGGGGGGACCAGATACGCAGTATTTT.

This sequence joins TRBV9 and TRBJ2-2, with TRBD1 as a possible D gene (6 bases). The germline V gene has CDR1 SGDLS and CDR2 YYNGEE. CDR3 size: 17 residues. The V end was cut by 3 bases, the J end by 6 bases, with 21 bases between. The DNA of the CDR3 is TGTGCCAGCAGCGAACCTAGACAGGTTTTAAATGCCGGGGAGCTGTTTTTT. It codes for CASSEPRQVLNAGELFF.

This clone has a single count. V usage is TRBV11-3 and J usage is TRBJ2-3, with a possible D match to TRBD2 (7 bases). Germline V CDR1 and CDR2: SGHNT, YENEEA. V was trimmed by 4 bases and J by 2 bases, leaving 10 bases between them. CDR3 length: 14 amino acids. Here the CDR3 DNA reads TGTGCCAGCAGCTCGGGGGGCTACACAGATACGCAGTATTTT. Its protein product is CASSSGGYTDTQYF.

This chain uses TRBV25-1 with TRBJ1-2; 7 bases align to TRBD1. CDR3 length: 12 residues. V was pared by 8 bases and J by 2 bases, with 2 bases of the junction left unmatched. Per germline, CDR1 MGHDK and CDR2 SYGVNS. The CDR3 reads CASGGQNYGYTF. The CDR3 DNA reads as TGTGCCAGCGGGGGACAGAACTATGGCTACACCTTC.

The V call is TRBV5-1, the J call TRBJ1-1; TRBD1 matches at 9 bases. From germline, CDR1 is SGHRS and CDR2 YFSETQ. The CDR3 totals 15 residues. Germline trimming cut 3 bases from V and 0 bases from J; bases unmatched to any gene: 3. CDR3 in DNA: TGCGCCAGCAGCTCACAGGGGGCGGTGAACACTGAAGCTTTCTTT. This codes for CASSSQGAVNTEAFF.

This chain joins TRBV7-9 and TRBJ1-2, with a weak D call TRBD1 (6 bases). CDR3 length equals 15 residues. Trimming took off 5 bases at V and 3 bases at J, with 16 bases between the two ends. Germline V lookup: CDR1 SEHNR, CDR2 FQNEAQ (reference sequence). CDR3: CASSATGSRDYGYTF. In DNA, the CDR3 is TGTGCCAGCAGCGCTACAGGGAGTAGAGACTATGGCTACACCTTC.

The genes are TRBV11-3 and TRBJ2-5, with D possibly being TRBD1 (6 bases). The CDR3 contains 15 residues. V was trimmed by 4 bases and J by 2 bases, leaving 14 bases between them. Germline V CDR1 and CDR2: SGHNT, YENEEA. In nucleotides, the CDR3 is TGTGCCAGCAGCTCCACCCACAGGGAACAAGAGACCCAGTACTTC. This sequence encodes CASSSTHREQETQYF. The whole variable domain, remainder taken from reference TRBV11-3 and TRBJ2-5, is EAGVVQSPRYKIIEKKQPVAFWCNPISGHNTLYWYLQNLGQGPELLIRYENEEAVDDSQLPKDRFSAERLKGVDSTLKIQPAELGDSAVYLCASSSTHREQETQYFGPGTRLLVL.

This clone was recorded only once. V gene TRBV5-4 combines with J gene TRBJ2-7; D may be TRBD1 (5 bases). This CDR3 spans 13 amino acids. Germline-derived CDR1 and CDR2 are SGHNT and YYREEE (reference sequence). Deletions cut 3 bases from V and 1 base from J, with 8 bases between. CDR3 nucleotide sequence: TGTGCCAGCAGCTATCAGGGTTCCTACGAGCAGTACTTC. Amino acid sequence: CASSYQGSYEQYF.

The gene calls are TRBV5-1 and TRBJ2-3; TRBD1 agrees at 7 bases. V shed 5 bases, J shed 4 bases, and the junction held 4 bases outside the gene matches. The CDR3 is 13 residues long. Germline CDR1 and CDR2: SGHRS and YFSETQ. CDR3 in amino acids: CASRQGTADTQYF. The DNA for the CDR3 is TGCGCCAGCAGACAGGGGACCGCAGATACGCAGTATTTT.

Written as DNA, the CDR3 is TGTGCCAGCTCACCACCGGGACAGGGCTATGGCTACACCTTC. Translating it yields CASSPPGQGYGYTF. V gene TRBV18 combines with J gene TRBJ1-2; TRBD1 agrees at 9 bases. Unmatched junction bases numbered 0, after V lost 0 bases and J lost 4 bases. CDR1 is KGHSH, CDR2 LQKENI, per germline. This CDR3 comprises 14 residues.

The chain recombines TRBV5-5 with TRBJ2-2; tentative D call: TRBD1 (6 bases). CDR1 and CDR2 (germline): SGHKS, YYEKEE (reference sequence). Trimming shortened V by 4 bases and J by 4 bases, and 11 bases separated the two germline ends. This CDR3 has 14 amino acids. The CDR3 here is CASSPDRPTGELFF. The DNA of the CDR3 is TGTGCCAGCAGCCCTGACAGGCCCACCGGGGAGCTGTTTTTT. Complete variable domain (other parts from reference TRBV5-5 and TRBJ2-2): DAGVTQSPTHLIKTRGQQVTLRCSPISGHKSVSWYQQVLGQGPQFIFQYYEKEERGRGNFPDRFSARQFPNYSSELNVNALLLGDSALYLCASSPDRPTGELFFGEGSRLTVL.

V usage is TRBV30 and J usage is TRBJ2-2; possibly TRBD2 for D (6 bases). Germline values: CDR1 GTSNPN, CDR2 SVGIG (reference sequence). CDR3 length: 12 residues. The V gene lost 2 bases and the J gene lost 5 bases, with 6 bases spanning the gap. The CDR3 bases are TGTGCCTGGAGTAGCGGGACCGGGGAGCTGTTTTTT. Its translation: CAWSSGTGELFF.

The chain joins TRBV4-1 to TRBJ1-6, with TRBD1 as a possible D gene (6 bases). Germline V lookup: CDR1 MGHRA, CDR2 YSYEKL. CDR3 length equals 17 residues. Trimming shortened V by 1 base and J by 8 bases, and 18 bases separated the two germline ends. The CDR3 coding sequence is TGCGCCAGCAGCCAAGTGGGGCTATCACAGGGACATTCACCCCTCCACTTT. Encoded protein: CASSQVGLSQGHSPLHF.

This clone has just a few counts. This chain joins TRBV11-3 and TRBJ2-7, with unresolved D. Germline lookup yields CDR1 SGHNT and CDR2 YENEEA. Trimming removed 1 base at V and 1 base at J, with 8 bases between. The CDR3 loop spans 14 amino acids. DNA for the CDR3: TGTGCCAGCAGCTTAGCCTACGATTCCTACGAGCAGTACTTC. It yields the protein CASSLAYDSYEQYF.

This clone was counted a few times. The chain carries TRBV5-6 and TRBJ2-1, with 9 bases matching TRBD2. There are 13 residues in the CDR3. Trimming cost V 0 bases and J 11 bases; bases outside gene matches: 3. The germline V gene encodes CDR1 SGHDT and CDR2 YYEEEE. CDR3 sequence reads: CASSLGLAGQQFF. In nucleotides, the CDR3 is TGTGCCAGCAGCTTGGGGCTAGCGGGGCAGCAGTTCTTC.

V usage is TRBV2 and J usage is TRBJ1-1; no definite D call. Germline-derived CDR1 and CDR2 are SNHLY and FYNNEI. CDR3 size: 13 residues. V shed 5 bases and J shed 4 bases, with 11 bases lying between them. The CDR3 is CASSPDWGTEAFF. CDR3 DNA sequence: TGTGCCAGCAGTCCGGACTGGGGCACTGAAGCTTTCTTT.

This clone appeared a few times. The chain links TRBV6-5 to TRBJ1-4; TRBD1 agrees at 7 bases. CDR3 length: 13 residues. Losses at the gene ends were 7 bases for V and 7 bases for J; bases not matched to a gene: 6. Germline V lookup: CDR1 MNHEY, CDR2 SVGAGI. The CDR3: CASTRQGVEKLFF. CDR3 nucleotides: TGTGCCAGCACTCGGCAGGGGGTTGAAAAACTGTTTTTT.

The J gene is TRBJ2-7, the V gene TRBV5-5; 9 bases line up with TRBD1. Germline CDR1 is SGHKS and CDR2 is YYEKEE (reference sequence). CDR3 length: 15 residues. Trimming cost V 3 bases and J 2 bases; bases outside gene matches: 6. The CDR3 sequence: CASSSRTGVAYEQYF. Here the CDR3 DNA reads TGTGCCAGCAGCTCCCGGACAGGGGTGGCCTACGAGCAGTACTTC.

V gene TRBV9 combines with J gene TRBJ1-1; 8 bases are shared with TRBD1. From germline, CDR1 is SGDLS and CDR2 YYNGEE. V dropped 3 bases and J dropped 5; count of bases not matched to a gene: 6. The CDR3 covers 14 residues. The CDR3 sequence: CASSAQGGGTEAFF. CDR3 sequence (DNA): TGTGCCAGCAGCGCACAGGGGGGAGGGACTGAAGCTTTCTTT.

This clone was seen only a few times. The V call is TRBV28, the J call TRBJ2-3; the D gene is possibly TRBD1 (6 bases). The V end lost 6 bases, the J end lost 6 bases, and 13 bases lay between the germline ends. The V gene's germline CDR1 is MDHEN and CDR2 SYDVKM. The length of the CDR3 is 13 residues. Written as DNA, the CDR3 is TGTGCCAGCAGCCTCCAGGGGTTTGATACGCAGTATTTT. It encodes CASSLQGFDTQYF.

The CDR3, as DNA: TGTGCCAGCAGTTCCCGGGGGGGTCAGCCCCAGCATTTT. Translation: CASSSRGGQPQHF. The V call is TRBV27, the J call TRBJ1-5; perhaps TRBD1 as D (5 bases). Trimming pared 4 bases from V and 6 bases from J, leaving 10 bases between. Germline V gives CDR1 MNHEY, CDR2 SMNVEV (reference sequence). The CDR3 runs to 13 residues.

This clone was detected only a few times. The V call is TRBV11-2, the J call TRBJ2-1; the D is unclear. Germline CDR1 and CDR2: SGHAT and FQNNGV. The CDR3 is 13 residues long. V was clipped by 1 base and J by 10 bases, with 11 bases between them. The CDR3 sequence: CASSLGHREEQFF. The CDR3 nucleotides are TGTGCCAGCAGCTTAGGACACCGCGAGGAGCAGTTCTTC.

The chain couples TRBV27 to TRBJ2-1; TRBD2 aligns across 8 bases. The trim removed 3 bases at V and 5 bases at J, leaving 6 bases unmatched. The CDR3 is 15 amino acids. The germline V gene encodes CDR1 MNHEY and CDR2 SMNVEV (reference sequence). CDR3 in amino acids: CASSLGSGGDNEQFF. The CDR3 DNA is TGTGCCAGCAGTTTGGGATCGGGGGGGGACAATGAGCAGTTCTTC.

CDR3 loop: CASSPDIINEKLFF. CDR3 nucleotides: TGTGCCAGCAGCCCCGACATTATTAATGAAAAACTGTTTTTT. V gene TRBV9 combines with J gene TRBJ1-4; D gene uncertain. Germline lookup yields CDR1 SGDLS and CDR2 YYNGEE. Trimming removed 4 bases at V and 4 bases at J, with 11 bases between. The CDR3 has 14 residues.